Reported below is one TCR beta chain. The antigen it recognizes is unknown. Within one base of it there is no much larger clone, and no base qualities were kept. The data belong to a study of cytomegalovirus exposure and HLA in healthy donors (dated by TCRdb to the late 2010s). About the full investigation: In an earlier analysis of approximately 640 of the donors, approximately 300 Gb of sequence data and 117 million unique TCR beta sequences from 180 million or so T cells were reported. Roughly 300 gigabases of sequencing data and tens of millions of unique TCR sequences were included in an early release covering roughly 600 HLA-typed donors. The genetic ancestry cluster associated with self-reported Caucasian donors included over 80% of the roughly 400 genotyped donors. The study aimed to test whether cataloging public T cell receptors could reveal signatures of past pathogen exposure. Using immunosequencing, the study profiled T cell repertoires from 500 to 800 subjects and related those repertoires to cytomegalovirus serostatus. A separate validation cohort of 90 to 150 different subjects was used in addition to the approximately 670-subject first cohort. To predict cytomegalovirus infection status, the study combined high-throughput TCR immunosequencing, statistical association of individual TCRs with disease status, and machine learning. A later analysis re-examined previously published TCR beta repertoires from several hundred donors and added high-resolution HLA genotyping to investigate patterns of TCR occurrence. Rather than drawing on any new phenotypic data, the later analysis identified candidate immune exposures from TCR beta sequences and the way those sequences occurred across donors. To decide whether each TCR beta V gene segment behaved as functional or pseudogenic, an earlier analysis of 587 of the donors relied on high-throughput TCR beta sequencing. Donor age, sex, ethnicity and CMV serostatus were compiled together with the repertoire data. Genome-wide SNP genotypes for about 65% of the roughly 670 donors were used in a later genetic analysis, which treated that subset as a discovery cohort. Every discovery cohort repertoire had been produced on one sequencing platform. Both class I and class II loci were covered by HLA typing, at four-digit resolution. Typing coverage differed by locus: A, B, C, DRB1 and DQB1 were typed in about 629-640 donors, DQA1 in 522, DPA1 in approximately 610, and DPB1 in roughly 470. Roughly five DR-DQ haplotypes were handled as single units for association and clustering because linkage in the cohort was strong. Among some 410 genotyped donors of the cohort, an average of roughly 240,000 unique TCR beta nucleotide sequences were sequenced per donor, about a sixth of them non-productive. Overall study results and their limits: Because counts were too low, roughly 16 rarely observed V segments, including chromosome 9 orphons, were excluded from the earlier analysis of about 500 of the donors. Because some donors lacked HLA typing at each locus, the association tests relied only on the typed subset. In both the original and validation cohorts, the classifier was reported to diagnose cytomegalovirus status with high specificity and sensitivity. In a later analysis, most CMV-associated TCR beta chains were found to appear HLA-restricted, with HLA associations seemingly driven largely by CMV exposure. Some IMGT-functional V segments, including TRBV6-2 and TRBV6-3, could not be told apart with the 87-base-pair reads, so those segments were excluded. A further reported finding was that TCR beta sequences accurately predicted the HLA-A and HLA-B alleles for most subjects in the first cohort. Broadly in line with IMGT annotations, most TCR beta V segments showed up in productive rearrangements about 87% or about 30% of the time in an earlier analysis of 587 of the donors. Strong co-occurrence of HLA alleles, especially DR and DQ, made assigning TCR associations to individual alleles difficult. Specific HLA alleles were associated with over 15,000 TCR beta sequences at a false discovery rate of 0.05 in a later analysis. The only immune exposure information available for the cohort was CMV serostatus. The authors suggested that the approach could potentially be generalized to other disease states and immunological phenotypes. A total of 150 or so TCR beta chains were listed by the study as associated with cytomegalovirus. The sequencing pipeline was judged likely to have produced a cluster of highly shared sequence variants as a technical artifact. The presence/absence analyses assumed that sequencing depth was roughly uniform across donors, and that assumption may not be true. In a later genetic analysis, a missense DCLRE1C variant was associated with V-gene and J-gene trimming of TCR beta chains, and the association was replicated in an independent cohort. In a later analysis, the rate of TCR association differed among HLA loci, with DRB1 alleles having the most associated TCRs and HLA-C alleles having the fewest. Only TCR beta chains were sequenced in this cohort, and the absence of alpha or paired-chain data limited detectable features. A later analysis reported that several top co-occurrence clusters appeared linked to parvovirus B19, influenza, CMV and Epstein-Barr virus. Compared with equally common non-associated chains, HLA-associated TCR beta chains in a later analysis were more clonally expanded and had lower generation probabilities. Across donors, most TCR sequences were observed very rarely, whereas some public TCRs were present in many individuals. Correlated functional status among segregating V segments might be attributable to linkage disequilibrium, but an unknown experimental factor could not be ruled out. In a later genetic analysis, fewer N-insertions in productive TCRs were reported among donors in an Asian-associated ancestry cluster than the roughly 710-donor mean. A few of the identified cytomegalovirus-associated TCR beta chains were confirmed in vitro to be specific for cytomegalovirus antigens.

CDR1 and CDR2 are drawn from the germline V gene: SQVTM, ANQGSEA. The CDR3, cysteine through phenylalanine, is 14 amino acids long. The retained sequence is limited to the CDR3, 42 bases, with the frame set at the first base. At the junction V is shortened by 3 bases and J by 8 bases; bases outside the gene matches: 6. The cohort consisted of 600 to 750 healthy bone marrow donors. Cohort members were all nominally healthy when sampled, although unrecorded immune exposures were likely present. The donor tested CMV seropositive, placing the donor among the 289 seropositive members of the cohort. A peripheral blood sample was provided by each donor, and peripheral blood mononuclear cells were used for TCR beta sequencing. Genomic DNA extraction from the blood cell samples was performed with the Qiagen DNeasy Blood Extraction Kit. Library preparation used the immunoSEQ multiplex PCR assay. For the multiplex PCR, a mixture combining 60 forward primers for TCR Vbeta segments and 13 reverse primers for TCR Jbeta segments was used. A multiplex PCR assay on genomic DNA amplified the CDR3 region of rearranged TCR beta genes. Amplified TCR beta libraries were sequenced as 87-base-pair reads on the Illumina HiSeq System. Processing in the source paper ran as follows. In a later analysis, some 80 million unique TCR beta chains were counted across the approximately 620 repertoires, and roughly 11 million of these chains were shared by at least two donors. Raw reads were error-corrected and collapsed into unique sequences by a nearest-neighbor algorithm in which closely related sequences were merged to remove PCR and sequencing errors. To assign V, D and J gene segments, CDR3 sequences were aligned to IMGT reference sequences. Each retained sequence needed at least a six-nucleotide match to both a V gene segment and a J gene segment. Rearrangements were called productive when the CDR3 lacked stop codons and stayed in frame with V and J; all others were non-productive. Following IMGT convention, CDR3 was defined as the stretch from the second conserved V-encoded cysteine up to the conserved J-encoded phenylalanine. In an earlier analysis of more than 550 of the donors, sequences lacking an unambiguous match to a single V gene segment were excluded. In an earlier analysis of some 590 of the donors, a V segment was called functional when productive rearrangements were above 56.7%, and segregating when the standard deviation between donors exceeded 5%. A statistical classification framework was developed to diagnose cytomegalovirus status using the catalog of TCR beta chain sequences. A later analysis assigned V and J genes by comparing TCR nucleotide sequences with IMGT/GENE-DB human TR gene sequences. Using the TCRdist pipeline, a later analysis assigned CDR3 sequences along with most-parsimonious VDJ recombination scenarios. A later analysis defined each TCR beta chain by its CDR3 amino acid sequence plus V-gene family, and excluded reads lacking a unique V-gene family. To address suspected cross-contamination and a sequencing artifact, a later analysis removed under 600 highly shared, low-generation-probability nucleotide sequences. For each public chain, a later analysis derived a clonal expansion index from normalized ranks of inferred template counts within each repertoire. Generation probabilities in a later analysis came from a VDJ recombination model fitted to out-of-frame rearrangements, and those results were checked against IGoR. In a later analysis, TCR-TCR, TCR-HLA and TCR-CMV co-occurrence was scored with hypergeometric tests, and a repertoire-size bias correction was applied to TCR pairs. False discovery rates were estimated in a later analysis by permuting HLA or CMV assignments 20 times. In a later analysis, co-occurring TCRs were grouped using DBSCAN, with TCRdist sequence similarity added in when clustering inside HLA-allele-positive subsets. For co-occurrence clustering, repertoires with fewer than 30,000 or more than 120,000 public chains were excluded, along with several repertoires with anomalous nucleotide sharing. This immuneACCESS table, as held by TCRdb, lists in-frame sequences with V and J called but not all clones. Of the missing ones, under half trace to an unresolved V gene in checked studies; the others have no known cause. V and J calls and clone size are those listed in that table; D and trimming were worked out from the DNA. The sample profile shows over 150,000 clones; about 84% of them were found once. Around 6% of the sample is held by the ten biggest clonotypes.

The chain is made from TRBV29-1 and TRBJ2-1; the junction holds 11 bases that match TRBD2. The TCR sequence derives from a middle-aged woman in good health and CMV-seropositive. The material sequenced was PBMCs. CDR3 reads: CSVETSGNTHEQFF. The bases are TGCAGCGTTGAGACTAGCGGGAACACCCATGAGCAGTTCTTC.